The rows below give T cell receptor beta chains drawn from one sample of a study of T-cell reconstitution after alpha-beta-depleted transplantation in children. One entry per CDR3 protein results from TCRdb running MiXCR on the PCR reads. The sample yields about 230,000 distinct CDR3 sequences, 9.7% seen once. Sequenced material: PBMCs from the stem cell graft donor, taken from the stem cell graft. The receptor source for this set is a human donor who donated a stem cell graft to a child with SCID. Both conserved end residues are part of each CDR3. A D gene is named only where the DNA matches it firmly. Size is stated for part of the rows, as once, few or many counts, or as a class when the clone is expanded.

D: -; J: TRBJ2-7; size: -; V: TRBV6-6; CDR3: CASSRGGIYEQYF; DNA: TGTGCCAGCAGTCGGGGCGGAATTTACGAGCAGTACTTC
D: TRBD2; J: TRBJ2-1; size: -; V: TRBV29-1; CDR3: CSGSWGGPYNEQFF; DNA: TGCAGCGGTTCTTGGGGGGGACCCTACAATGAGCAGTTCTTC
D: -; J: TRBJ1-1; size: many; V: TRBV5-1; CDR3: CASIELPGSTEAFF; DNA: TGCGCCAGCATAGAGCTGCCGGGGAGCACTGAAGCTTTCTTT
D: -; J: TRBJ1-1; size: many; V: TRBV5-1; CDR3: CASSFPNTQGTRMNTEAFF; DNA: TGCGCCAGCAGCTTCCCTAACACACAGGGCACAAGGATGAACACTGAAGCTTTCTTT
D: -; J: TRBJ2-3; size: many; V: TRBV7-2; CDR3: CASSSERSDTQYF; DNA: TGTGCCAGCAGCTCAGAAAGATCAGATACGCAGTATTTT
D: -; J: TRBJ2-7; size: many; V: TRBV5-1; CDR3: CASSPKVGPYEQYF; DNA: TGCGCCAGCAGCCCAAAAGTCGGCCCCTACGAGCAGTACTTC
D: -; J: TRBJ2-3; size: many; V: TRBV18; CDR3: CASSPFDGGTDTQYF; DNA: TGTGCCAGCTCACCATTTGACGGGGGCACAGATACGCAGTATTTT
D: TRBD2; J: TRBJ2-3; size: many; V: TRBV20-1; CDR3: CSARDGSGGGADTQYF; DNA: TGCAGTGCTAGAGATGGTTCGGGGGGGGGCGCAGATACGCAGTATTTT
D: -; J: TRBJ2-3; size: many; V: TRBV5-5; CDR3: CASSLETATDTQYF; DNA: TGTGCCAGCAGCTTGGAGACAGCCACAGATACGCAGTATTTT
D: -; J: TRBJ2-1; size: many; V: TRBV10-3; CDR3: CAIGGRPENEQFF; DNA: TGTGCCATCGGGGGACGGCCCGAGAATGAGCAGTTCTTC
D: -; J: TRBJ1-6; size: many; V: TRBV11-1; CDR3: CASSAGVSGVETLHF; DNA: TGTGCCAGCAGCGCAGGGGTATCGGGGGTTGAGACCCTCCACTTT
D: TRBD2; J: TRBJ2-1; size: few; V: TRBV5-1; CDR3: CASSLDGGLAVKEQFF; DNA: TGCGCCAGCAGCTTGGATGGGGGACTAGCGGTGAAGGAGCAGTTCTTC
D: -; J: TRBJ2-7; size: many; V: TRBV10-3; CDR3: CAISETPYEQYF; DNA: TGTGCCATCAGTGAGACACCATACGAGCAGTACTTC
D: -; J: TRBJ1-5; size: many; V: TRBV12-3/TRBV12-4; CDR3: CASSSGTYSNQPQHF; DNA: TGTGCCAGCAGTTCCGGGACATATAGCAATCAGCCCCAGCATTTT
D: -; J: TRBJ2-1; size: -; V: TRBV20-1; CDR3: CSARPQSSYNEQFF; DNA: TGCAGTGCTAGACCCCAGAGCTCCTACAATGAGCAGTTCTTC
D: TRBD1; J: TRBJ1-2; size: many; V: TRBV28; CDR3: CASRIQGGASYTF; DNA: TGTGCCAGCAGAATCCAAGGGGGCGCAAGCTACACCTTC
D: -; J: TRBJ2-2; size: many; V: TRBV5-6; CDR3: CASSFRGLRTGELFF; DNA: TGTGCCAGCAGCTTCAGGGGACTGAGGACCGGGGAGCTGTTTTTT
D: -; J: TRBJ1-5; size: many; V: TRBV15; CDR3: CATSSGGEAQPQHF; DNA: TGTGCCACCAGCAGTGGAGGGGAAGCTCAGCCCCAGCATTTT
D: TRBD2; J: TRBJ2-7; size: many; V: TRBV5-1; CDR3: CASSQGLAGLYEQYF; DNA: TGCGCCAGCAGCCAGGGACTAGCGGGGTTATACGAGCAGTACTTC
D: -; J: TRBJ2-7; size: -; V: TRBV6-5; CDR3: CASSYSAPIEGSQYF; DNA: TGTGCCAGCAGTTACTCGGCTCCAATCGAGGGGTCGCAGTACTTC
D: -; J: TRBJ2-1; size: few; V: TRBV28; CDR3: CASNYRGSEQFF; DNA: TGTGCCAGCAATTATCGGGGCTCCGAGCAGTTCTTC
D: -; J: TRBJ2-1; size: many; V: TRBV24-1; CDR3: CATSPRLGGRPIF; DNA: TGTGCCACCAGTCCACGCCTTGGGGGACGGCCGATCTTC
D: TRBD2; J: TRBJ2-5; size: many; V: TRBV5-1; CDR3: CASSFQAGGQETQYF; DNA: TGCGCCAGCAGCTTCCAAGCGGGGGGACAAGAGACCCAGTACTTC
D: TRBD1; J: TRBJ1-2; size: many; V: TRBV7-8; CDR3: CASSLDRTGGLGYTF; DNA: TGTGCCAGCAGCTTAGATCGGACAGGGGGATTAGGCTACACCTTC
D: -; J: TRBJ2-2; size: many; V: TRBV12-3/TRBV12-4; CDR3: CASSSSHPLPKGGELFF; DNA: TGTGCCAGCAGTTCCTCACATCCCCTACCTAAGGGCGGGGAGCTGTTTTTT
D: -; J: TRBJ2-2; size: medium-sized; V: TRBV5-1; CDR3: CASSIRTGDGELFF; DNA: TGCGCCAGCAGCATTAGGACGGGAGACGGGGAGCTGTTTTTT
D: -; J: TRBJ2-3; size: many; V: TRBV7-2; CDR3: CASSLVGLGKDTQYF; DNA: TGTGCCAGCAGCTTAGTGGGGCTGGGGAAGGATACGCAGTATTTT
D: -; J: TRBJ2-1; size: many; V: TRBV20-1; CDR3: CSTPSYNEQFF; DNA: TGCAGCACCCCCTCCTACAATGAGCAGTTCTTC
D: -; J: TRBJ2-2; size: -; V: TRBV6-1; CDR3: CASSASRLGGELFF; DNA: TGTGCCAGCAGTGCCTCCCGACTGGGTGGGGAGCTGTTTTTT
D: -; J: TRBJ1-6; size: -; V: TRBV28; CDR3: CASSPQGFGGGALHF; DNA: TGTGCCAGCAGTCCTCAGGGTTTCGGGGGGGGGGCCCTCCACTTT
D: TRBD1; J: TRBJ1-1; size: many; V: TRBV5-1; CDR3: CASRPGTGGVGAEAFF; DNA: TGCGCCAGCAGACCGGGGACAGGGGGCGTAGGGGCTGAAGCTTTCTTT
D: -; J: TRBJ2-5; size: many; V: TRBV5-1; CDR3: CASSSDAWGAQETQYF; DNA: TGCGCCAGCAGCTCGGATGCTTGGGGCGCTCAAGAGACCCAGTACTTC
D: -; J: TRBJ2-7; size: many; V: TRBV7-3; CDR3: CASSLLGRGWGLSYEQYF; DNA: TGTGCCAGCAGCTTATTGGGCCGGGGCTGGGGCCTCTCCTACGAGCAGTACTTC
D: -; J: TRBJ2-7; size: many; V: TRBV11-1; CDR3: CASSPIGTGAYEQYF; DNA: TGTGCCAGCAGCCCAATTGGGACGGGAGCCTACGAGCAGTACTTC
D: TRBD2; J: TRBJ2-1; size: many; V: TRBV20-1; CDR3: CSARGSSLGAGDEQFF; DNA: TGCAGTGCTAGAGGGTCCTCCCTAGGGGCGGGGGATGAGCAGTTCTTC
D: TRBD1; J: TRBJ1-4; size: many; V: TRBV5-1; CDR3: CASSTYSGTANEKLFF; DNA: TGCGCCAGCAGCACCTACTCCGGGACAGCAAATGAAAAACTGTTTTTT
D: -; J: TRBJ2-2; size: many; V: TRBV6-5; CDR3: CASSRAGELFF; DNA: TGTGCCAGCTCCCGAGCCGGGGAGCTGTTTTTT
D: -; J: TRBJ1-4; size: many; V: TRBV4-1; CDR3: CASSQERDPTNEKLFF; DNA: TGCGCCAGCAGCCAAGAAAGGGACCCAACTAATGAAAAACTGTTTTTT
D: -; J: TRBJ1-6; size: many; V: TRBV7-2; CDR3: CATLGGLNSPLHF; DNA: TGTGCCACCCTCGGGGGTCTAAATTCACCCCTCCACTTT
D: -; J: TRBJ2-7; size: many; V: TRBV20-1; CDR3: CSVPTWGHSSYEQYF; DNA: TGCAGTGTCCCAACGTGGGGTCACAGCTCCTACGAGCAGTACTTC
D: -; J: TRBJ1-1; size: -; V: TRBV9; CDR3: CASSAGPDTEAFF; DNA: TGTGCCAGCAGCGCCGGACCTGACACTGAAGCTTTCTTT
D: -; J: TRBJ2-7; size: many; V: TRBV5-1; CDR3: CASSFSQGVGEQYF; DNA: TGCGCCAGCAGCTTCTCCCAAGGGGTAGGCGAGCAGTACTTC
D: -; J: TRBJ2-6; size: many; V: TRBV18; CDR3: CASSPPLERYGANVLTF; DNA: TGTGCCAGCTCACCACCTTTAGAGCGATATGGGGCCAACGTCCTGACTTTC
D: TRBD2; J: TRBJ2-7; size: many; V: TRBV2; CDR3: CASRTSGGMYEQYF; DNA: TGTGCCAGCAGGACTAGCGGGGGGATGTACGAGCAGTACTTC
D: TRBD1; J: TRBJ1-2; size: many; V: TRBV20-1; CDR3: CSAQYPGQGKLGYTF; DNA: TGCAGTGCTCAATACCCGGGACAGGGTAAACTTGGCTACACCTTC
D: -; J: TRBJ1-6; size: many; V: TRBV15; CDR3: CATSRELYSYNSPLHF; DNA: TGTGCCACCAGCAGAGAACTCTACTCCTATAATTCACCCCTCCACTTT
D: TRBD1; J: TRBJ1-6; size: many; V: TRBV5-6; CDR3: CASSPYDRVGSPLHF; DNA: TGTGCCAGCAGCCCCTACGACAGGGTGGGTTCACCCCTCCACTTT
D: -; J: TRBJ1-2; size: many; V: TRBV7-2; CDR3: CASSLLSQGFGYTF; DNA: TGTGCCAGCAGCTTACTCAGTCAGGGGTTTGGCTACACCTTC
D: -; J: TRBJ1-5; size: -; V: TRBV20-1; CDR3: CSARDRQLGNQPQHF; DNA: TGCAGTGCTAGAGACCGTCAACTTGGCAATCAGCCCCAGCATTTT
D: -; J: TRBJ2-5; size: many; V: TRBV5-1; CDR3: CASSFRDNLLETQYF; DNA: TGCGCCAGCAGCTTCCGGGACAACCTCTTGGAGACCCAGTACTTC
D: -; J: TRBJ2-7; size: many; V: TRBV5-1; CDR3: CASSFSWGLSRSYEQYF; DNA: TGCGCCAGCAGCTTTTCCTGGGGTCTATCCCGATCCTACGAGCAGTACTTC
D: -; J: TRBJ2-1; size: many; V: TRBV6-5; CDR3: CASSTGSYNEQFF; DNA: TGTGCCAGCAGTACCGGCTCCTACAATGAGCAGTTCTTC